This note documents a single T cell receptor beta chain sequence. The sample holds other DNA sequences that translate to the same CDR3. CDR3 length: 13 amino acids. Germline V CDR1 and CDR2: SGHAT, FQNNGV. V dropped 4 bases and J dropped 3 bases, with 9 bases sitting between them. The data stem from a study of blood T cell repertoires in COVID-19. Overall study context: Whether acute or convalescent, the COVID-19 samples came from the United States, Italy and Spain. T cells, B-cell-depleted T cells, or PBMCs provided the cDNA or gDNA that served as material.

The table came from immunoSEQ multiplex PCR; TCRdb's copy has only in-frame clones and leaves some out. Here the sample spans fewer than 450,000 clones, approximately 91% being singletons. Cohorts were assigned according to the clinical history that participants reported. Source material: PBMCs or T cells enriched from blood (not recorded which). The source is a woman aged 40 to 50 with acute COVID-19. This sequence joins TRBV11-2 and TRBJ1-2; maybe TRBD1 (6 bases). CDR3 region: CASSSDRYYGYTF. CDR3 sequence (DNA): TGTGCCAGCAGCTCGGACAGATACTATGGCTACACCTTC.